The 15 T cell receptor beta chains given below trace back to one sample, sequenced in a study of blood T cell repertoires in COVID-19. Produced via immunoSEQ multiplex PCR; TCRdb's table is partial and in-frame only. The data hold about 110,000 clones, with about nine tenths observed a single time. The sample taken for sequencing was peripheral blood. The receptors shown here come from a human donor in a cohort sampled during active COVID-19.

V is TRBV11-1 and J is TRBJ2-3, with 10 bases aligning to TRBD1. With V trimmed by 0 bases and J by 6 bases, 6 bases remained unmatched. Germline-derived CDR1 and CDR2 are SGHAT and FQDESV (reference sequence). The CDR3 totals 16 residues. The CDR3 loop is CASSLARGQGPDTQYF. The CDR3 DNA reads TGTGCCAGCAGCTTAGCTCGGGGACAGGGGCCCGATACGCAGTATTTT.

The chain employs TRBV7-9 and TRBJ1-1; D is ambiguous. The CDR3 contains 15 residues. The germline gives CDR1 SEHNR, CDR2 FQNEAQ (reference sequence). V was cut by 1 base and J by 0 bases, with 9 bases left in between. This CDR3 reads CASSLGQAVNTEAFF. Here the CDR3 DNA reads TGTGCCAGCAGCTTAGGCCAGGCCGTGAACACTGAAGCTTTCTTT.

This chain connects TRBV18 to TRBJ1-1; TRBD1 might be the D (5 bases). V dropped 5 bases and J dropped 2 bases, with 12 bases sitting between them. The germline CDR1 and CDR2 sequences are KGHSH and LQKENI. This CDR3 contains 14 residues. The CDR3 bases are TGTGCCAGCTCAACTAACACAGGAAACACTGAAGCTTTCTTT. Translation gives CASSTNTGNTEAFF.

This chain uses TRBV5-1 with TRBJ1-1, with no clear D. Between the trimmed V and J ends, which lost 4 bases and 3 bases, there was a span of 10 bases. Germline values: CDR1 SGHRS, CDR2 YFSETQ. The CDR3 totals 13 residues. Written as DNA, the CDR3 is TGCGCCAGCAGCCTTCCCCCCGACACTGAAGCTTTCTTT. This gives the protein CASSLPPDTEAFF.

The V gene is TRBV5-4, the J gene TRBJ1-3; 8 nucleotides agree with TRBD1. Germline CDR1 and CDR2: SGHNT and YYREEE (reference sequence). The V and J ends lost 4 bases and 3 bases, in that order; junction bases with no gene match: 3. CDR3 length: 14 amino acids. CDR3 region: CASSRQGIGNTIYF. The CDR3 DNA sequence: TGTGCCAGCAGCAGACAGGGGATTGGAAACACCATATATTTT.

J is TRBJ2-7 and V is TRBV19; 10 bases align to TRBD1. The CDR3 extends over 14 amino acids. Germline-derived CDR1 and CDR2 are LNHDA and SQIVND (reference sequence). The J segment lost 4 bases and the V segment lost 3 bases, leaving 3 bases of the junction unmatched. This CDR3 is CASSMGTGDYEQYF. In nucleotides, the CDR3 is TGTGCCAGTAGTATGGGGACAGGGGATTACGAGCAGTACTTC. The full variable domain, with the rest looked up from reference TRBV19 and TRBJ2-7, is DGGITQSPKYLFRKEGQNVTLSCEQNLNHDAMYWYRQDPGQGLRLIYYSQIVNDFQKGDIAEGYSVSREKKESFPLTVTSAQKNPTAFYLCASSMGTGDYEQYFGPGTRLTVT.

The chain recombines TRBV19 with TRBJ1-1; D remains unclear. Deletions cut 3 bases from V and 1 base from J, with 12 bases between. The CDR3 extends over 15 amino acids. Germline CDR1 LNHDA, CDR2 SQIVND (reference sequence). This CDR3 reads CASSISRRWNTEAFF. For the CDR3, the DNA is TGTGCCAGTAGTATTTCCCGGAGGTGGAACACTGAAGCTTTCTTT.

The rearrangement uses TRBV19 and TRBJ1-5; 7 nucleotides align to TRBD1. J lost 7 bases, V lost 8 bases, and 5 bases had no gene match. This CDR3 is 12 amino acids long. CDR1 and CDR2 (germline): LNHDA, SQIVND (reference sequence). CDR3 sequence reads: CASRTGDQPQHF. In DNA, the CDR3 is TGTGCCAGTCGCACAGGGGACCAGCCCCAGCATTTT.

The CDR3 reads CASSIDRGDGYTF. In DNA, the CDR3 is TGTGCCAGCTCAATCGACAGGGGGGATGGCTACACCTTC. The V gene is TRBV18, the J gene TRBJ1-2; TRBD1 aligns across 9 bases. Germline V gives CDR1 KGHSH, CDR2 LQKENI. J was trimmed by 6 bases and V by 5 bases; bases with no gene match: 4. The CDR3 totals 13 residues.

This chain joins TRBV24-1 and TRBJ2-2; D is possibly TRBD2 (5 bases). The germline V gene has CDR1 KGHDR and CDR2 SFDVKD. V lost 3 bases, J lost 7 bases, and 11 bases lay in between. The length of the CDR3 is 14 residues. CDR3 region: CATSDPPGGGELFF. The CDR3 coding sequence is TGTGCCACCAGTGATCCGCCCGGAGGCGGGGAGCTGTTTTTT.

This chain connects TRBV19 to TRBJ1-3; D not resolved. CDR1 LNHDA and CDR2 SQIVND come from the germline V gene (reference sequence). The CDR3 covers 13 residues. V was cut by 0 bases and J by 3 bases, with 3 bases left in between. The CDR3 coding sequence is TGTGCCAGTAGTATAGACGTTGGAAACACCATATATTTT. Amino acids: CASSIDVGNTIYF.

The CDR3 loop reads CASSQATSGSAYNEQFF. CDR3 nucleotide sequence: TGTGCCAGCAGCCAGGCCACTAGCGGGAGCGCGTACAATGAGCAGTTCTTC. The chain recombines TRBV4-2 with TRBJ2-1; 11 positions agree with TRBD2. V shed 3 bases and J 4 bases; nucleotides not matched to a gene: 8. Germline CDR1 is LGHNA and CDR2 is YNFKEQ. The CDR3 is 17 residues long.

The V call is TRBV11-3, the J call TRBJ2-7, with TRBD1 matching over 12 bases. V trimming: 4 bases; J trimming: 6 bases; junction bases outside the gene matches: 7. The CDR3 has 15 amino acids. The germline CDR1 and CDR2 sequences are SGHNT and YENEEA. The DNA for the CDR3 is TGTGCCAGCAGCTCGACCGGGACAGGGGGCCGCGAGCAGTACTTC. Its protein product is CASSSTGTGGREQYF.

The chain employs TRBV5-5 and TRBJ1-2; 8 nucleotides line up with TRBD1. Germline loops: CDR1 SGHKS, CDR2 YYEKEE (reference sequence). The CDR3 consists of 14 residues. Unmatched junction bases numbered 8, after V lost 2 bases and J lost 8 bases. The CDR3 bases are TGTGCCAGCAGCTTATCGGACAGGGCGGAAGGCTACACCTTC. Protein: CASSLSDRAEGYTF.

V usage is TRBV10-1 and J usage is TRBJ2-2, with TRBD2 matching 9 bases. The CDR3 length is 13 residues. Losses at the gene ends were 8 bases for V and 6 bases for J; bases not matched to a gene: 4. The germline CDR1 and CDR2 sequences are WNHNN and SYGVQD (reference sequence). CDR3 in amino acids: CASQPSGAGELFF. DNA of the CDR3: TGCGCCAGCCAGCCTAGCGGGGCCGGGGAGCTGTTTTTT.